Each of the 32 T cell receptor beta chains below was sequenced from the same sample in a study of blood T cell repertoires in COVID-19. TCRdb keeps only in-frame clones here, not all; method: immunoSEQ multiplex PCR. The sample includes some 510,000 clones, approximately 90% of them seen just once. Material: PBMCs or T cells enriched from blood (not recorded which). The receptors here all came from a woman between 35 and 50 years old who had recovered from COVID-19.

This clone was picked up a small number of times. The rearrangement uses TRBV3-1 (or the pseudogene TRBV3-2) and TRBJ1-2; 7 bases are shared with TRBD1. Per germline, CDR1 LGHDT and CDR2 YNNKEL (reference sequence). J was trimmed by 5 bases and V by 4 bases; bases with no gene match: 7. This CDR3 is built from 14 residues. Here the CDR3 DNA reads TGTGCCAGCAGCCCTTCAGGGACAGCGTATGGCTACACCTTC. Translation gives CASSPSGTAYGYTF.

Concerning this clone: The sample holds other DNA sequences that translate to the same CDR3. The chain combines TRBV9 with TRBJ1-6; a possible D gene is TRBD1 (6 bases). Germline V gene data show CDR1 as SGDLS and CDR2 as YYNGEE. CDR3 length equals 14 residues. Deletions cut 3 bases from V and 3 bases from J, with 7 bases between. CDR3 loop: CASSETGYNSPLHF. The CDR3 nucleotides are TGTGCCAGCAGCGAGACAGGCTATAATTCACCCCTCCACTTT.

The chain uses TRBV19 and TRBJ2-2; 10 nucleotides align to TRBD1. The CDR3 length is 16 residues. The V gene end was trimmed by 4 bases and the J gene end by 6 bases; junction bases not matched to a gene: 8. The germline V gene encodes CDR1 LNHDA and CDR2 SQIVND (reference sequence). CDR3 residues: CASSTAGTGVAGELFF. The CDR3 DNA sequence: TGTGCCAGTAGTACTGCCGGGACAGGGGTGGCCGGGGAGCTGTTTTTT.

The chain uses TRBV7-2 and TRBJ2-2, with TRBD2 identical over 8 bases. CDR3 length: 15 amino acids. With V trimmed by 9 bases and J by 3 bases, 9 bases remained unmatched. Looked up from germline, CDR1 is SGHTA and CDR2 is FQGNSA. CDR3 loop: CASVRSGGHTGELFF. DNA for the CDR3: TGTGCCAGTGTTAGGTCGGGAGGGCACACCGGGGAGCTGTTTTTT.

This clone has just one count. The chain uses TRBV20-1 and TRBJ2-2; 7 bases map to TRBD1. The CDR3 spans 13 residues. V lost 3 bases and J lost 7; bases outside the gene matches: 5. CDR1 is DFQATT and CDR2 is SNEGSKA in the germline V gene (reference sequence). CDR3 amino acids: CSASKAGGGELFF. The DNA of the CDR3 is TGCAGTGCTAGTAAGGCAGGGGGCGGGGAGCTGTTTTTT.

The chain is built from TRBV5-8 and TRBJ2-1; no clear D. V shed 0 bases and J shed 8 bases, with 12 bases lying between them. The CDR3 is 14 amino acids. Per germline, CDR1 SGHTS and CDR2 YDEGEE. The CDR3 spells CASSLDDSIHEQFF. The CDR3 nucleotides read TGTGCCAGCAGCTTGGACGATAGTATCCATGAGCAGTTCTTC.

The chain carries TRBV5-6 and TRBJ2-1, with D unresolved. CDR3 length: 17 amino acids. The ends were cut back, 5 bases at V and 6 bases at J, with 24 bases in the middle. Germline CDR1 reads SGHDT; CDR2 reads YYEEEE. The CDR3 loop is CASRRVQTRPLGNEQFF. DNA for the CDR3: TGTGCCAGCAGGCGCGTTCAAACGCGGCCCCTAGGCAATGAGCAGTTCTTC. Looking up the rest from reference TRBV5-6 and TRBJ2-1 gives the full variable domain: DAGVTQSPTHLIKTRGQQVTLRCSPKSGHDTVSWYQQALGQGPQFIFQYYEEEERQRGNFPDRFSGHQFPNYSSELNVNALLLGDSALYLCASRRVQTRPLGNEQFFGPGTRLTVL.

In DNA form, the CDR3 reads TGTGCCAGCAGCCCAGCGGACAGGGTCGACCGAAATGAGCAGTTCTTC. As protein: CASSPADRVDRNEQFF. The V and J genes are TRBV7-8 and TRBJ2-1; 8 nucleotides agree with TRBD1. Trimming cost V 5 bases and J 7 bases; bases outside gene matches: 13. CDR1 and CDR2 from the germline V gene are SGHVS and FQNEAQ. CDR3 length: 16 residues.

This chain connects TRBV19 to TRBJ1-5; D perhaps matches TRBD1 (6 bases). The germline V and J ends were trimmed by 2 bases and 2 bases, with 13 bases remaining between them. The CDR3 covers 16 residues. The germline V gene encodes CDR1 LNHDA and CDR2 SQIVND (reference sequence). The CDR3 region is CASSIRGTLGNQPQHF. The CDR3, as DNA: TGTGCCAGTAGTATAAGGGGGACCTTGGGCAATCAGCCCCAGCATTTT.

The V gene is TRBV5-4, the J gene TRBJ1-6; no definite D call. The V gene's germline CDR1 is SGHNT and CDR2 YYREEE (reference sequence). The CDR3 covers 14 residues. Trimming cost V 0 bases and J 7 bases, with 8 bases left between them. CDR3 nucleotide sequence: TGTGCCAGCAGCTTGGACTTTACCAATTCACCCCTCCACTTT. Its translation: CASSLDFTNSPLHF.

The chain recombines TRBV24-1 with TRBJ2-1, with 10 nucleotides matching TRBD2. The CDR3 is 16 residues long. V shed 2 bases and J 7 bases; nucleotides not matched to a gene: 7. Germline V CDR1 and CDR2: KGHDR, SFDVKD. CDR3 residues: CATSDSRASGSNEQFF. As DNA, the CDR3 is TGTGCCACCAGTGATTCTAGGGCTAGCGGGAGTAATGAGCAGTTCTTC.

This chain joins TRBV19 and TRBJ1-1, with D possibly TRBD1 on 5 matching bases. This CDR3 has 17 amino acids. Trimming shortened V by 4 bases and J by 3 bases, and 21 bases separated the two germline ends. CDR1 is LNHDA, CDR2 SQIVND, per germline (reference sequence). CDR3 amino acids: CASSTTFPGRGHTEAFF. In nucleotides, the CDR3 is TGTGCCAGTAGTACCACCTTCCCAGGGAGGGGACACACTGAAGCTTTCTTT.

This clone is a singleton in its sample. The V gene is TRBV15, the J gene TRBJ1-2; 7 bases align to TRBD1. CDR1 and CDR2 from the germline V gene are LNHNV and YYDKDF (reference sequence). Trimming took 3 bases from V and 6 from J; bases not matched to a gene: 7. This CDR3 region has 14 residues. This chain's CDR3 is CATSSATGDHGYTF. The CDR3 DNA reads as TGTGCCACCAGCAGCGCTACAGGGGATCATGGCTACACCTTC.

The rearrangement uses TRBV30 and TRBJ2-4; 14 bases line up with TRBD2. Germline V gene sequence: CDR1 GTSNPN, CDR2 SVGIG (reference sequence). This CDR3 region has 18 residues. V lost 3 bases, J lost 0 bases, and 7 bases stayed unmatched. This CDR3 is CAWSRGLAGVEAKNIQYF. DNA for the CDR3: TGTGCCTGGAGCCGGGGACTAGCGGGAGTGGAAGCCAAAAACATTCAGTACTTC. The complete variable domain, with remaining parts taken from reference TRBV30 and TRBJ2-4, reads SQTIHQWPATLVQPVGSPLSLECTVEGTSNPNLYWYRQAAGRGLQLLFYSVGIGQISSEVPQNLSASRPQDRQFILSSKKLLLSDSGFYLCAWSRGLAGVEAKNIQYFGAGTRLSVL.

The chain combines TRBV18 with TRBJ1-2, with D possibly being TRBD1 (6 bases). V was cut by 2 bases and J by 4 bases, with 14 bases left in between. The V gene's germline CDR1 is KGHSH and CDR2 LQKENI. There are 15 residues in the CDR3. In DNA form, the CDR3 reads TGTGCCAGCTCACCAAGAAGGAGGGGGGGCTATGGCTACACCTTC. Its protein product is CASSPRRRGGYGYTF.

The V gene is TRBV6-5, the J gene TRBJ2-4; 7 nucleotides align to TRBD1. CDR1 MNHEY and CDR2 SVGAGI come from the germline V gene. This CDR3 has 14 amino acids. Trimming took 8 bases from V and 1 from J; bases not matched to a gene: 5. CDR3 bases: TGTGCCAGCGAGGGGGCGCCGGCCAAAAACATTCAGTACTTC. It translates to CASEGAPAKNIQYF.

This chain connects TRBV7-8 to TRBJ2-1; 10 bases agree with TRBD2. The CDR3 consists of 20 residues. In germline, CDR1 is SGHVS, CDR2 FQNEAQ. V was clipped by 3 bases and J by 0 bases; unmatched bases: 14. DNA of the CDR3: TGTGCCAGCAGCTTTACCGGGACTAGCGACCTAAGCCGCTCCTACAATGAGCAGTTCTTC. Translation: CASSFTGTSDLSRSYNEQFF.

The rearrangement links TRBV3-1 (or the pseudogene TRBV3-2) to TRBJ1-5, with D perhaps matching TRBD1 (6 bases). Trimming left V 4 bases short and J 3 bases short, with 16 bases between. In germline, CDR1 is LGHDT, CDR2 YNNKEL (reference sequence). CDR3 length equals 16 residues. The CDR3 region is CASSPTHGQNNQPQHF. CDR3 coding DNA: TGTGCCAGCAGCCCAACCCACGGACAGAACAATCAGCCCCAGCATTTT.

V and J are TRBV13 and TRBJ2-6; TRBD1 matches at 7 bases. Germline CDR1 is PRHDT and CDR2 is FYEKMQ (reference sequence). The V and J ends lost 4 bases and 0 bases, in that order; junction bases with no gene match: 6. The CDR3 contains 17 residues. The CDR3 DNA reads TGTGCCAGCAGCTCGGACAGGTTCCCCTCTGGGGCCAACGTCCTGACTTTC. Encoded protein: CASSSDRFPSGANVLTF.

The chain combines TRBV7-9 with TRBJ1-5; TRBD1 matches 8 bases. The ends lost 6 bases at V and 0 bases at J; junction bases unmatched: 7. Germline V gives CDR1 SEHNR, CDR2 FQNEAQ (reference sequence). This CDR3 region has 16 residues. The CDR3 nucleotides are TGTGCCAGCAGTTATGACAGGGGCCCTAGCAATCAGCCCCAGCATTTT. Translated: CASSYDRGPSNQPQHF.

This clone has only one observation. The rearrangement joins TRBV10-2 to TRBJ1-2; 7 positions match TRBD1. The CDR3 has 13 amino acids. In germline, CDR1 is WSHSY, CDR2 SAAADI. Trimming took 5 bases from V and 8 from J; bases not matched to a gene: 8. The CDR3 loop reads CASSPSGGRGYTF. The CDR3 DNA is TGCGCCAGCAGTCCTTCAGGGGGGAGGGGCTACACCTTC.

The gene calls are TRBV5-4 and TRBJ1-1, with a weak D call TRBD1 (5 bases). This CDR3 comprises 16 residues. V lost 4 bases and J 2 bases, leaving 18 bases between the germline ends. CDR1 is SGHNT, CDR2 YYREEE, per germline (reference sequence). The CDR3, as DNA: TGTGCCAGCAGCCCGGTGGTCACGGGGGATAACACTGAAGCTTTCTTT. Its translation is CASSPVVTGDNTEAFF.

The chain uses TRBV12-3 or TRBV12-4 and TRBJ1-2; 8 nucleotides agree with TRBD1. V shed 6 bases and J 10 bases; nucleotides not matched to a gene: 7. This CDR3 comprises 12 residues. CDR3 region: CASSPPGQVYTF. CDR3 nucleotides: TGTGCCAGCAGCCCACCGGGACAGGTCTACACCTTC.

This sequence joins TRBV24-1 and TRBJ1-2; the match to TRBD1 covers 7 bases. Germline V CDR1 and CDR2: KGHDR, SFDVKD. This CDR3 is built from 14 residues. V lost 2 bases, J lost 5 bases, and 4 bases stayed unmatched. This CDR3 is CATSDSTGTYGYTF. The DNA of the CDR3 is TGTGCCACCAGTGATTCGACAGGGACATATGGCTACACCTTC.

The genes are TRBV11-3 and TRBJ2-3; TRBD2 agrees at 10 bases. V trimming: 5 bases; J trimming: 1 base; junction bases outside the gene matches: 3. The CDR3 sequence is 15 residues long. In germline, CDR1 is SGHNT, CDR2 YENEEA. The CDR3 spells CASSKTSGGTDTQYF. The CDR3 DNA is TGTGCCAGCAGCAAAACTAGCGGGGGCACAGATACGCAGTATTTT.

This chain uses TRBV2 with TRBJ2-7; the D gene is possibly TRBD1 (5 bases). CDR1 SNHLY and CDR2 FYNNEI come from the germline V gene. V was clipped by 6 bases and J by 3 bases, with 15 bases between them. The CDR3 has 14 amino acids. The CDR3 DNA is TGTGCCAGCAGGGACACCCGGCTGGTCTACGAGCAGTACTTC. This encodes CASRDTRLVYEQYF.

The V and J genes are TRBV4-3 and TRBJ1-2; D is undetermined. This CDR3 is built from 14 residues. CDR1 is LGHNA, CDR2 YSLEER, per germline. Trimming took 1 base from V and 5 from J, leaving 11 bases between them. In DNA form, the CDR3 reads TGCGCCAGCAGCCAAGGATCGGTTAGTTATGGCTACACCTTC. Translating it yields CASSQGSVSYGYTF.

The chain uses TRBV3-1 (or the pseudogene TRBV3-2) and TRBJ2-5; D not resolved. The CDR3 loop spans 13 amino acids. CDR1 is LGHDT and CDR2 is YNNKEL in the germline V gene (reference sequence). The ends were cut back, 1 base at V and 5 bases at J, with 8 bases in the middle. CDR3 sequence: CASSQGYGETQYF. In nucleotides, the CDR3 is TGTGCCAGCAGCCAAGGATACGGGGAGACCCAGTACTTC.

The chain joins TRBV30 to TRBJ2-5; 10 bases agree with TRBD1. V was pared by 2 bases and J by 2 bases, with 5 bases of the junction left unmatched. The CDR3 covers 15 residues. Germline CDR1 GTSNPN, CDR2 SVGIG (reference sequence). The CDR3 DNA reads as TGTGCCTGGAGTCATCCGGGACAGGGGCAAGAGACCCAGTACTTC. Protein product: CAWSHPGQGQETQYF.

V and J are TRBV15 and TRBJ1-3; weak D call: TRBD1 (5 bases). Germline V lookup: CDR1 LNHNV, CDR2 YYDKDF (reference sequence). The CDR3 consists of 17 residues. The ends were cut back, 1 base at V and 0 bases at J, with 13 bases in the middle. The CDR3 sequence: CATSRGRASLSGNTIYF. CDR3 sequence (DNA): TGTGCCACCAGCAGAGGCAGGGCTTCCCTCTCTGGAAACACCATATATTTT.

This clone was seen just once. CDR3 in amino acids: CASSALAGASYEQYF. In DNA, the CDR3 is TGTGCCAGCAGTGCACTAGCGGGAGCCTCCTACGAGCAGTACTTC. The chain carries TRBV27 and TRBJ2-7; 11 positions match TRBD2. The CDR3 runs to 15 residues. Losses at the gene ends were 5 bases for V and 0 bases for J; bases not matched to a gene: 3. The germline V gene encodes CDR1 MNHEY and CDR2 SMNVEV (reference sequence).

The chain couples TRBV9 to TRBJ2-7; 8 bases match TRBD2. Germline CDR1 is SGDLS and CDR2 is YYNGEE. This CDR3 comprises 14 residues. The J segment lost 3 bases and the V segment lost 3 bases, leaving 5 bases of the junction unmatched. In nucleotides, the CDR3 is TGTGCCAGCAGCGCGGGAGGGCCTAACTACGAGCAGTACTTC. Translated: CASSAGGPNYEQYF.